Listed here are 31 T cell receptor beta chains from one sample, sequenced in a study of blood T cell repertoires in COVID-19 (dated by TCRdb to the early 2020s). Library creation used the immunoSEQ multiplex PCR assay. TCRdb retrieved this table from immuneACCESS and kept in-frame rearrangements only. Not all clones are present; in checked studies, unresolved V genes account for under half, and no reason is known for the remainder. Counted in this sample were about 280,000 clones; about four fifths of them appeared once. Over 4% of the sample is taken by the ten largest. The specimen was PBMCs or T cells enriched from blood (not recorded which). Receptor source: a man in his forties who had been exposed to COVID-19.

The chain recombines TRBV10-3 with TRBJ2-1, with a weak D call TRBD2 (5 bases). V was cut by 4 bases and J by 0 bases, with 13 bases left in between. The CDR3 has 16 residues. Germline values: CDR1 ENHRY, CDR2 SYGVKD. CDR3 DNA sequence: TGTGCCATCAGTGGACAAACTAGTAGCTCCTACAATGAGCAGTTCTTC. Translation gives CAISGQTSSSYNEQFF.

The chain employs TRBV3-1 (or the pseudogene TRBV3-2) and TRBJ1-2; a possible D gene is TRBD1 (5 bases). The CDR3 runs to 16 residues. V was pared by 0 bases and J by 2 bases, with 13 bases between. Germline values: CDR1 LGHDT, CDR2 YNNKEL (reference sequence). The DNA of the CDR3 is TGTGCCAGCAGCCAAGATAGGAATCGGGGGAACTATGGCTACACCTTC. It yields the protein CASSQDRNRGNYGYTF.

This clone was seen a handful of times. V gene TRBV2 combines with J gene TRBJ1-5; 8 bases align to TRBD1. CDR3 length equals 15 residues. Trimming removed 6 bases from V and 5 bases from J; junction bases left unmatched: 9. Germline CDR1 reads SNHLY; CDR2 reads FYNNEI. As DNA, the CDR3 is TGTGCCAGCAGCGCCGGCGGGACAGGATATCAGCCCCAGCATTTT. It translates to CASSAGGTGYQPQHF. Variable domain in full (rest from reference TRBV2 and TRBJ1-5): EPEVTQTPSHQVTQMGQEVILRCVPISNHLYFYWYRQILGQKVEFLVSFYNNEISEKSEIFDDQFSVERPDGSNFTLKIRSTKLEDSAMYFCASSAGGTGYQPQHFGDGTRLSIL.

The chain joins TRBV2 to TRBJ2-2; 8 bases fit TRBD2. Per the germline V gene, CDR1 is SNHLY and CDR2 is FYNNEI. The CDR3 has 14 amino acids. The trim removed 7 bases at V and 4 bases at J, leaving 5 bases unmatched. CDR3 region: CASTGREGTGELFF. DNA of the CDR3: TGTGCCAGCACCGGGAGGGAGGGCACCGGGGAGCTGTTTTTT.

This clone has just a few counts. The chain couples TRBV29-1 to TRBJ1-1, with a weak D call TRBD1 (6 bases). CDR3 length equals 11 residues. The V gene's germline CDR1 is SQVTM and CDR2 ANQGSEA. The V end lost 7 bases, the J end lost 6 bases, and 12 bases lay between the germline ends. The CDR3 DNA sequence: TGCAGCGGAACCCAGGGGCCTGAAGCTTTCTTT. Translated: CSGTQGPEAFF.

V usage is TRBV10-3 and J usage is TRBJ2-7, with TRBD2 identical over 8 bases. V was clipped by 6 bases and J by 3 bases; unmatched bases: 10. The CDR3 runs to 15 residues. Germline CDR1 ENHRY, CDR2 SYGVKD. Written as DNA, the CDR3 is TGTGCCATCAGACCGACTCTAGCGGGTGACTACGAGCAGTACTTC. It yields the protein CAIRPTLAGDYEQYF.

This rearrangement joins TRBV24-1 to TRBJ2-7; D is perhaps TRBD1 (5 bases). Germline CDR1 KGHDR, CDR2 SFDVKD. This CDR3 comprises 13 residues. V lost 9 bases, J lost 3 bases, and 14 bases lay in between. The CDR3: CATPRVYFYEQYF. In DNA, the CDR3 is TGTGCCACCCCCAGGGTGTATTTCTACGAGCAGTACTTC.

The chain joins TRBV18 to TRBJ2-2, with D perhaps TRBD2 (5 bases). The CDR3 has 16 residues. Germline V gene sequence: CDR1 KGHSH, CDR2 LQKENI. Trimming took 3 bases from V and 4 from J, leaving 15 bases between them. CDR3 coding DNA: TGTGCCAGCTCACCTATAGCGAAAACGGGCACCGGGGAGCTGTTTTTT. Translated, it gives CASSPIAKTGTGELFF.

The chain recombines TRBV7-9 with TRBJ2-1; 9 bases align to TRBD2. Germline CDR1 SEHNR, CDR2 FQNEAQ (reference sequence). The CDR3 covers 14 residues. After removal of 1 base from V and 7 bases from J, the junction contained 2 bases not matched to a gene. CDR3 sequence reads: CASSLGLAGNEQFF. The DNA for the CDR3 is TGTGCCAGCAGCTTAGGCCTAGCGGGAAATGAGCAGTTCTTC.

This chain uses TRBV6-5 with TRBJ2-7; D perhaps matches TRBD1 (6 bases). V was pared by 1 base and J by 2 bases, with 9 bases between. The germline gives CDR1 MNHEY, CDR2 SVGAGI. The CDR3 is made up of 14 amino acids. The CDR3 reads CASSYWDNPYEQYF. CDR3 nucleotides: TGTGCCAGCAGTTACTGGGACAACCCCTACGAGCAGTACTTC.

V and J are TRBV5-4 and TRBJ2-3; a weak D match, TRBD2 (6 bases). Germline CDR1 is SGHNT and CDR2 is YYREEE (reference sequence). Trimming took off 1 base at V and 6 bases at J, with 15 bases between the two ends. CDR3 length equals 15 residues. CDR3 sequence reads: CASSLRVGSPDTQYF. The CDR3, as DNA: TGTGCCAGCAGCTTGAGGGTCGGGAGCCCGGATACGCAGTATTTT.

V and J are TRBV5-1 and TRBJ2-5; the match to TRBD2 covers 7 bases. Germline assignment: CDR1 SGHRS and CDR2 YFSETQ. The CDR3 totals 16 residues. The V and J ends lost 0 bases and 4 bases, in that order; junction bases with no gene match: 9. The CDR3 DNA follows: TGCGCCAGCAGCTTGGGATCAGGACTAGTAGGAGAGACCCAGTACTTC. This gives the protein CASSLGSGLVGETQYF. Supplemented by reference TRBV5-1 and TRBJ2-5, the full variable domain reads KAGVTQTPRYLIKTRGQQVTLSCSPISGHRSVSWYQQTPGQGLQFLFEYFSETQRNKGNFPGRFSGRQFSNSRSEMNVSTLELGDSALYLCASSLGSGLVGETQYFGPGTRLLVL.

The CDR3 loop is CASRGSGNNNEQFF. CDR3 in DNA: TGTGCCAGCAGAGGTAGCGGGAATAACAATGAGCAGTTCTTC. This chain joins TRBV7-9 and TRBJ2-1; 8 positions agree with TRBD2. This CDR3 spans 14 amino acids. Germline V gene data show CDR1 as SEHNR and CDR2 as FQNEAQ (reference sequence). Unmatched junction bases numbered 6, after V lost 6 bases and J lost 5 bases.

This rearrangement joins TRBV12-3 or TRBV12-4 to TRBJ1-2; no clear D. The CDR3 spans 12 residues. The V end was cut by 2 bases, the J end by 5 bases, with 6 bases between. The CDR3 region is CASSLQLYGYTF. The CDR3 DNA reads TGTGCCAGCAGTTTACAGTTATATGGCTACACCTTC.

V is TRBV13 and J is TRBJ1-3; no firm D call. The germline V gene encodes CDR1 PRHDT and CDR2 FYEKMQ (reference sequence). Trimming shortened V by 3 bases and J by 4 bases, and 10 bases separated the two germline ends. The CDR3 runs 14 residues. CDR3 amino acids: CASSFVQEGNTIYF. CDR3 DNA sequence: TGTGCCAGCAGCTTTGTGCAGGAAGGAAACACCATATATTTT.

This clone was counted only a few times. The CDR3 is CASSLKTTGSYEQYF. The CDR3 DNA follows: TGTGCCAGCAGCTTAAAAACGACAGGGAGCTACGAGCAGTACTTC. This chain uses TRBV11-2 with TRBJ2-7; 7 bases align to TRBD1. Losses at the gene ends were 2 bases for V and 3 bases for J; bases not matched to a gene: 7. Germline CDR1 SGHAT, CDR2 FQNNGV. This CDR3 contains 15 residues.

This clone was detected a few times. The DNA of the CDR3 is TGTGCCAGCAGCCACTATCTTGAAGGGAGCTATGGCTACACCTTC. It is translated as CASSHYLEGSYGYTF. This rearrangement joins TRBV7-2 to TRBJ1-2; no reliable D call. V lost 5 bases and J 4 bases, leaving 17 bases between the germline ends. This CDR3 has 15 amino acids. Per germline, CDR1 SGHTA and CDR2 FQGNSA.

V usage is TRBV18 and J usage is TRBJ1-2, with TRBD1 as a possible D gene (6 bases). Per germline, CDR1 KGHSH and CDR2 LQKENI. The CDR3 is 14 amino acids. V lost 1 base and J lost 5, with 11 bases in between. CDR3 in amino acids: CASSPQGQGYGYTF. Written as DNA, the CDR3 is TGTGCCAGCTCACCACAGGGACAAGGATATGGCTACACCTTC.

The chain carries TRBV5-1 and TRBJ2-1, with 10 bases identical to TRBD1. Germline V gives CDR1 SGHRS, CDR2 YFSETQ. This CDR3 is built from 15 residues. V trimming: 2 bases; J trimming: 7 bases; junction bases outside the gene matches: 6. CDR3 nucleotide sequence: TGCGCCAGCAGCTTTAGACAGGGGGCGCGGAATGAGCAGTTCTTC. It codes for CASSFRQGARNEQFF.

V is TRBV6-5 and J is TRBJ1-2; D is ambiguous. CDR3 length: 11 amino acids. Germline assignment: CDR1 MNHEY and CDR2 SVGAGI. Trimming left V 6 bases short and J 8 bases short, with 10 bases between. The CDR3 sequence is CASSKTGGYTF. The CDR3 DNA follows: TGTGCCAGCAGCAAGACGGGGGGCTACACCTTC.

The chain combines TRBV19 with TRBJ2-7, with a weak D call TRBD1 (6 bases). Germline V gene lookup returns CDR1 LNHDA and CDR2 SQIVND (reference sequence). The CDR3 extends over 14 amino acids. Between the trimmed V and J ends, which lost 3 bases and 3 bases, there was a span of 12 bases. This CDR3 reads CASSIQGIIYEQYF. The CDR3 DNA sequence: TGTGCCAGTAGTATCCAGGGGATAATCTACGAGCAGTACTTC.

Only one count was recorded for this clone. The chain carries TRBV14 and TRBJ2-3; tentatively, D is TRBD2 (5 bases). Germline CDR1 reads SGHDN; CDR2 reads FVKESK. This CDR3 contains 14 residues. V was clipped by 1 base and J by 7 bases, with 12 bases between them. Written as DNA, the CDR3 is TGTGCCAGCAGCCAAGGTGTAGCGCGTTATACGCAGTATTTT. Residues: CASSQGVARYTQYF.

The chain employs TRBV19 and TRBJ2-1; 7 bases are shared with TRBD2. The germline V gene encodes CDR1 LNHDA and CDR2 SQIVND (reference sequence). The CDR3 consists of 16 residues. V gave up 7 bases and J gave up 0 bases; unmatched junction bases: 9. CDR3 nucleotides: TGTGCCAGTAAGGGTGTCCAGCGGGGCTCCTACAATGAGCAGTTCTTC. It codes for CASKGVQRGSYNEQFF.

The chain is built from TRBV4-1 and TRBJ1-2; no definite D call. Looked up from germline, CDR1 is MGHRA and CDR2 is YSYEKL. The CDR3 covers 14 residues. Trimming took 0 bases from V and 0 from J, leaving 5 bases between them. CDR3 protein: CASSQDPANYGYTF. CDR3 bases: TGCGCCAGCAGCCAAGATCCGGCTAACTATGGCTACACCTTC.

J is TRBJ2-7 and V is TRBV30; a weak D match, TRBD2 (6 bases). Germline assignment: CDR1 GTSNPN and CDR2 SVGIG (reference sequence). The V end was cut by 1 base, the J end by 7 bases, with 14 bases between. The CDR3 runs to 13 residues. The CDR3 spells CAWSGGGSQEQYF. DNA of the CDR3: TGTGCCTGGAGTGGTGGGGGGTCTCAAGAGCAGTACTTC.

The V and J genes are TRBV21-1 and TRBJ2-4; the table's D call TRBD2 went unverified against the DNA. TRBV21-1 is labeled a pseudogene. This CDR3 is built from 15 residues. For the CDR3, the DNA is TGTGCCAGCAGCCACCCTCTAGCGGGAGAAAACATTCAGTACTTC. It codes for CASSHPLAGENIQYF.

The genes are TRBV6-5 and TRBJ1-1; 7 bases are a match to TRBD1. Looked up from germline, CDR1 is MNHEY and CDR2 is SVGAGI. The V segment lost 6 bases and the J segment 6 bases; nucleotides outside the gene matches: 10. CDR3 size: 14 residues. CDR3 protein: CASRETGLGSEAFF. The CDR3 nucleotides read TGTGCCAGCAGGGAGACAGGGTTAGGTTCTGAAGCTTTCTTT.

This clone has just a few counts. This chain connects TRBV4-1 to TRBJ2-2; the match to TRBD2 covers 8 bases. The CDR3 loop spans 17 amino acids. The V gene's germline CDR1 is MGHRA and CDR2 YSYEKL. With V trimmed by 0 bases and J by 7 bases, 10 bases remained unmatched. The CDR3 DNA follows: TGCGCCAGCAGCCAAGAGGGGGCGGGAGGCGCCGTCGGGGAGCTGTTTTTT. Protein sequence: CASSQEGAGGAVGELFF.

This clone was counted only a few times. The rearrangement joins TRBV12-5 to TRBJ1-5; tentatively, D is TRBD1 (5 bases). Between the trimmed V and J ends, which lost 6 bases and 8 bases, there was a span of 14 bases. The germline CDR1 and CDR2 sequences are LGHNT and FRNRAP. The CDR3 is made up of 13 amino acids. In DNA, the CDR3 is TGTGCTAGTGGCCCCCTCCCGGGGGAGCCCCAGCATTTT. Its translation is CASGPLPGEPQHF.

This chain connects TRBV2 to TRBJ1-5, with 7 nucleotides matching TRBD1. The J segment lost 0 bases and the V segment lost 4 bases, leaving 9 bases of the junction unmatched. The CDR3 contains 17 residues. Looked up from germline, CDR1 is SNHLY and CDR2 is FYNNEI. DNA for the CDR3: TGTGCCAGCAGTGTCGGGACAGTCAGTTTTAGCAATCAGCCCCAGCATTTT. Its protein product is CASSVGTVSFSNQPQHF. Filled out from reference TRBV2 and TRBJ1-5, the complete variable domain reads EPEVTQTPSHQVTQMGQEVILRCVPISNHLYFYWYRQILGQKVEFLVSFYNNEISEKSEIFDDQFSVERPDGSNFTLKIRSTKLEDSAMYFCASSVGTVSFSNQPQHFGDGTRLSIL.

The J gene is TRBJ2-7, the V gene TRBV19; weak D call: TRBD1 (6 bases). The CDR3 loop spans 13 amino acids. Germline V gene lookup returns CDR1 LNHDA and CDR2 SQIVND (reference sequence). The germline V and J ends were trimmed by 5 bases and 8 bases, with 16 bases remaining between them. The CDR3 reads CASSSATGLQQYF. CDR3 nucleotides: TGTGCCAGTAGTTCTGCTACAGGGTTACAGCAGTACTTC. The whole variable domain, filled in from reference TRBV19 and TRBJ2-7, reads DGGITQSPKYLFRKEGQNVTLSCEQNLNHDAMYWYRQDPGQGLRLIYYSQIVNDFQKGDIAEGYSVSREKKESFPLTVTSAQKNPTAFYLCASSSATGLQQYFGPGTRLTVT.